This note documents a single T cell receptor beta chain sequence. Its antigen has not been determined. The input lacks base qualities; no much larger clone sits a single base away. CDR1 and CDR2, per the germline V gene, are LGHNA and YSLEER. From its cysteine to its phenylalanine, the CDR3 spans 16 amino acids. The sequence is cut down to CDR3 DNA, 48 bases in frame from base 1. Receptor libraries were prepared by the immunoSEQ multiplex PCR assay. A mixture of 60 forward primers for TCR Vbeta segments and 13 reverse primers for TCR Jbeta segments was used in the multiplex PCR. The CDR3 region of rearranged TCR beta genes was amplified from genomic DNA with a multiplex PCR assay. The amplified TCR beta libraries were sequenced on the Illumina HiSeq System as 87-base-pair reads. On the study's bioinformatics: In a later analysis, roughly 80 million unique TCR beta chains were counted across the roughly 670 repertoires, and about 9.9 million of these chains were shared by at least two donors. Raw reads were error-corrected and collapsed into unique sequences by a nearest-neighbor algorithm in which closely related sequences were merged to remove PCR and sequencing errors. Alignment of CDR3 sequences to IMGT reference sequences was used to assign V, D and J gene segments. Each retained sequence needed at least a six-nucleotide match to both a V gene segment and a J gene segment. Rearrangements were classified as productive when the CDR3 lacked stop codons and remained in frame with V and J, and all other rearrangements were classified as non-productive. Following IMGT convention, CDR3 was defined as the stretch from the second conserved V-encoded cysteine to the conserved J-encoded phenylalanine. Sequences without an unambiguous match to a single V gene segment were excluded from the earlier analysis of over 500 of the donors. An earlier analysis of just under 600 of the donors called V segments functional above 56.7% productive rearrangements and segregating when the between-donor standard deviation exceeded 5%. A statistical classification framework was built to diagnose cytomegalovirus status from the catalog of TCR beta chain sequences. V and J gene assignment, in a later analysis, came from comparing TCR nucleotide sequences with IMGT/GENE-DB human TR gene sequences. The TCRdist pipeline was used in a later analysis to assign CDR3 sequences and most-parsimonious VDJ recombination scenarios. In a later analysis, each TCR beta chain was defined by its CDR3 amino acid sequence together with its V-gene family, and reads lacking a unique V-gene family were excluded. As a way to deal with suspected cross-contamination and a sequencing artifact, a later analysis dropped 500 to 700 nucleotide sequences that were highly shared and had low generation probability. For each public chain, a later analysis derived a clonal expansion index from normalized ranks of inferred template counts within each repertoire. In a later analysis, generation probabilities were computed with a VDJ recombination model fitted to out-of-frame rearrangements, and the resulting probabilities were checked against IGoR. In a later analysis, hypergeometric tests were used to score TCR-TCR, TCR-HLA and TCR-CMV co-occurrence, with a repertoire-size bias correction applied to TCR pairs. In a later analysis, false discovery rates were estimated by permuting HLA or CMV assignments 20 times. In a later analysis, co-occurring TCRs were grouped using DBSCAN, and TCRdist sequence similarity was added for clustering within HLA-allele-positive subsets. Repertoires with fewer than 30,000 or more than 120,000 public chains, plus five repertoires with anomalous nucleotide sharing, were excluded from co-occurrence clustering. The table comes from immuneACCESS by way of TCRdb, which keeps in-frame sequences with V and J called. Part of the clones is missing from these tables; in studies checked, under half for an unresolved V gene and the rest for unknown reasons. V and J calls and clone size are as listed in that table; D and trimming were resolved from the DNA. The sample table holds roughly 190,000 clones, of which around 83% were seen once. The biggest ten clones account for about 9.4% of the sample.

The cohort comprised some 700 healthy bone marrow donors. At the time of sampling, every cohort member was nominally healthy, though immune exposures that went unrecorded were likely present. The donor tested CMV seropositive, placing the donor among the approximately 310 seropositive members of the cohort. Each donor provided a peripheral blood sample, and peripheral blood mononuclear cells were used for TCR beta sequencing. The Qiagen DNeasy Blood Extraction Kit was used to extract genomic DNA from the blood cell samples. The data were taken from a study of cytomegalovirus exposure and HLA in healthy donors (dated by TCRdb to the late 2010s). A note on the overall study: An earlier analysis of 587 of the donors reported approximately 300 Gb of sequence data and more than 90 million unique TCR beta sequences from roughly 180 million T cells. All discovery cohort repertoires had been generated on a single sequencing platform. The later analysis used no new phenotypic data to find candidate immune exposures, relying instead on TCR beta sequences and their occurrence across donors. Typing coverage differed by locus: A, B, C, DRB1 and DQB1 were typed in about 629-630 donors, DQA1 in about 500, DPA1 in 600 to 610, and DPB1 in just under 480. Four to six DR-DQ haplotypes were handled as single units for association and clustering, since linkage in the cohort was strong. Among about 370 genotyped donors of the cohort, an average of around 220,000 unique TCR beta nucleotide sequences was sequenced per donor, of which about 19% were non-productive. The T cell repertoires of some 700 subjects were profiled by immunosequencing and related to cytomegalovirus serostatus. High-throughput TCR immunosequencing, statistical association of individual TCRs with disease status, and machine learning were combined to predict cytomegalovirus infection status. To study patterns of TCR occurrence, a later analysis re-analyzed previously published TCR beta repertoires from 700 or so donors and added high-resolution HLA genotyping. Roughly 300 gigabases of sequencing data and tens of millions of unique TCR sequences were included in an early release covering about 620 HLA-typed donors. Besides the first cohort of more than 650 subjects, a separate validation cohort made up of roughly 120 different subjects was used. The aim of the study was to test whether cataloging public T cell receptors could identify signatures of past pathogen exposure. HLA typing included class I and class II loci at four-digit resolution. A later genetic analysis used genome-wide SNP genotypes for about 60% of the roughly 700 donors, treating that subset as a discovery cohort. Of the roughly 400 genotyped donors, 81% were placed in the genetic ancestry cluster associated with self-reported Caucasian donors. In an earlier analysis of roughly 600 of the donors, high-throughput TCR beta sequencing was used to judge whether each TCR beta V gene segment behaved as functional or pseudogenic. Donor age, sex, ethnicity and CMV serostatus were compiled alongside the repertoire data. The investigation overall reported the following: Presence/absence analyses assumed roughly uniform sequencing depth across donors, an assumption that may not hold. A later analysis found that most CMV-associated TCR beta chains appeared HLA-restricted, with HLA associations seemingly driven largely by CMV exposure. Specific HLA alleles were associated with 15,000 to 20,000 TCR beta sequences at a false discovery rate of 0.05 in a later analysis. It was suggested by the authors that the approach could potentially be generalized to other disease states and immunological phenotypes. The 87-base-pair reads could not distinguish some IMGT-functional V segments, including TRBV6-2 and TRBV6-3, so those segments were excluded. A later analysis reported that several top co-occurrence clusters appeared linked to parvovirus B19, influenza, CMV and Epstein-Barr virus. In the study, around 150 TCR beta chains were listed as associated with cytomegalovirus. Because some donors lacked HLA typing at each locus, the association tests relied only on the typed subset. While some public TCRs were present in many individuals, most TCR sequences turned up only very rarely across donors. Compared with equally common non-associated chains, HLA-associated TCR beta chains in a later analysis were more clonally expanded and had lower generation probabilities. The earlier analysis of 587 of the donors excluded 15 to 20 rarely observed V segments, including chromosome 9 orphons, because counts were too low. A later analysis found that TCR association rates varied across HLA loci, with DRB1 alleles showing the most associated TCRs and HLA-C alleles the fewest. In an earlier analysis of around 600 of the donors, most TCR beta V segments were observed in productive rearrangements about 87% or about 30% of the time, broadly matching IMGT annotations. In a later genetic analysis, a missense DCLRE1C variant was associated with V-gene and J-gene trimming of TCR beta chains, and the association was replicated in an independent cohort. In vitro tests confirmed that three of the cytomegalovirus-associated TCR beta chains recognize cytomegalovirus antigens. This cohort had only TCR beta chains sequenced, and the lack of alpha or paired-chain data limited which features could be detected. Correlated functional status among segregating V segments might reflect linkage disequilibrium, but an unknown experimental factor could not be ruled out. A further reported finding was that TCR beta sequences accurately predicted the HLA-A and HLA-B alleles for most subjects in the first cohort. CMV serostatus was the only immune exposure information available for the cohort. Cytomegalovirus status was reported to be diagnosed by the classifier with high specificity and sensitivity in both the original and validation cohorts. A cluster of highly shared sequence variants was judged likely to represent a technical artifact of the sequencing pipeline. Assigning TCR associations to individual alleles was difficult when HLA alleles, especially DR and DQ, strongly co-occurred. In a later genetic analysis, fewer N-insertions in productive TCRs were reported among donors in an Asian-associated ancestry cluster than the approximately 630-donor mean.

The chain was built from TRBV4-3 and TRBJ2-5; 7 bases in the middle match TRBD1. The tail of the sequence fits TRBJ2-7 better, so the J call may be wrong. The sequenced sample consisted of PBMCs. This TCR came from a woman aged 45-60 years in good health and CMV-seropositive. The nucleotide sequence is TGCGCCAGCAGCCAAGAGGAAGGTACAGGGGCTCTCGAGCAGTACTTC. Its product reads: CASSQEEGTGALEQYF.